Reported below is one TCR beta chain. Antigen specificity is unknown. This entry comes from a study of T cell responses to AZD1222 COVID-19 vaccine. TCRdb's table, derived via immunoSEQ multiplex PCR, lists solely in-frame clones and lacks some. The table lists some 100,000 clones, around 90% of them singletons, with about 13% in the top ten. Trimming cost V 2 bases and J 4 bases, with 11 bases left between them. The CDR3 covers 14 residues. Study findings and constraints: Baseline antibody screening turned up just six seropositive AZD1222 recipients.

V is TRBV23-1 and J is TRBJ1-2; TRBD1 might be the D (5 bases). TRBV23-1 is known as an ORF, though its function is uncertain. The sequence came from an adult in good health. Sequenced material: peripheral blood, taken on day 0 of MenACWY control vaccination. For the CDR3, the DNA is TGCGCCAGCAGTCAAATCAGGGCCTCCTATGGCTACACCTTC. It codes for CASSQIRASYGYTF.